This T cell receptor (beta chain) emerged from a study of T cell responses to AZD1222 COVID-19 vaccine. Per germline, CDR1 LGHDT and CDR2 YNNKEL (reference sequence). V was cut by 4 bases and J by 2 bases, with 15 bases left in between. The CDR3 consists of 16 residues. Details on this clone: Its antigen is undetermined.

Findings of the study overall: A mostly white British donor set with more females was recruited, and clonal diversity was possibly underestimated. The span of vaccine-associated CD4 TCRs extended across spike, with dominance at 160-218 and 743-854.

Some clones are missing from TCRdb's copy, which holds only in-frame ones; the method was immunoSEQ multiplex PCR. This table has roughly 180,000 clones, around 90% appearing once. The source is an adult in good health. The chain has TRBV3-1 (or the pseudogene TRBV3-2) and TRBJ1-5, with D perhaps TRBD1 (5 bases). The sample consisted of peripheral blood, taken on day 0 of AZD1222 vaccination. The CDR3 is CASSPGWGMGNQPQHF. Here the CDR3 DNA reads TGTGCCAGCAGCCCCGGTTGGGGGATGGGCAATCAGCCCCAGCATTTT.